What follows are 15 T cell receptor beta chains derived from one specimen sequenced in a study of monozygotic twins with inflammatory bowel disease. TCRdb derives one entry per CDR3 protein from the 5' RACE reads, leaving out DNA. The clone table shows some 400,000 distinct CDR3 sequences, with the ten largest holding roughly 2.2%. The material sequenced was blood. These receptors all stem from a human donor with ulcerative colitis or Crohn's disease, or a healthy co-twin of an affected twin (not recorded which).

The gene calls are TRBV18 and TRBJ1-2; TCRdb's D gene call, TRBD1, goes unchecked for lack of DNA. The germline V gene encodes CDR1 KGHSH and CDR2 LQKENI. CDR3 length: 14 residues. The CDR3 spells CASSLGPGEIGYTF.

This chain uses TRBV10-2 with TRBJ2-7; the D call of TRBD1 rests on TCRdb alone, since no DNA is present to check it. CDR1 and CDR2 (germline): WSHSY, SAAADI. The CDR3 extends over 16 amino acids. The CDR3 spells CASSERGHPSGYEQYF.

The gene calls are TRBV11-1 and TRBJ2-1; no DNA is available, so the TRBD1 call from TCRdb remains unchecked. Germline V CDR1 and CDR2: SGHAT, FQDESV (reference sequence). CDR3 length equals 19 residues. The chain's CDR3 is CASSSTFETRDRAYNEQFF.

The genes are TRBV5-6 and TRBJ1-1; TCRdb returns TRBD1, unconfirmable since there is no DNA. Germline CDR1 and CDR2: SGHDT and YYEEEE. This CDR3 comprises 14 residues. CDR3 protein: CASSLEGVRTEAFF.

The rearrangement links TRBV7-8 to TRBJ2-7; no DNA is available, so the TRBD1 call from TCRdb remains unchecked. The germline V gene has CDR1 SGHVS and CDR2 FQNEAQ. The CDR3 contains 14 residues. CDR3 sequence reads: CASSFLTGPYEQYF.

This chain connects TRBV4-3 to TRBJ2-1; TCRdb lists TRBD1, though no DNA is available to test this call. The CDR3 length is 17 residues. CDR1 LGHNA and CDR2 YSLEER come from the germline V gene. CDR3 in amino acids: CASSQDRGQGYYNEQFF.

The chain is built from TRBV7-2 and TRBJ2-5; as DNA is missing, the TRBD1 call by TCRdb cannot be tested. Germline V gene sequence: CDR1 SGHTA, CDR2 FQGNSA. CDR3 length: 16 amino acids. CDR3 sequence: CASSLAVYPGAQTQYF.

The V gene is TRBV12-3 or TRBV12-4, the J gene TRBJ2-7; TCRdb's D call, TRBD1, is unchecked because there is no DNA. This CDR3 comprises 13 residues. This chain's CDR3 is CASSLSPTYEQYF.

The chain carries TRBV5-1 and TRBJ2-2; TCRdb's D call, TRBD1, is unchecked because there is no DNA. In germline, CDR1 is SGHRS, CDR2 YFSETQ. This CDR3 spans 16 amino acids. The CDR3 sequence is CASSLYVGVDTGELFF.

This chain uses TRBV12-3 or TRBV12-4 with TRBJ2-3; the D call from TCRdb, TRBD2, cannot be confirmed without DNA. The CDR3 is 12 amino acids. CDR3 region: CASTTDGSTQYF.

This chain joins TRBV3-1 and TRBJ2-3; TCRdb calls TRBD2, which cannot be checked without DNA. Germline V gene lookup returns CDR1 LGHDT and CDR2 YNNKEL (reference sequence). This CDR3 has 18 residues. This chain's CDR3 is CASSPLAGVARERDTQYF.

The gene calls are TRBV4-3 and TRBJ2-7; lacking DNA, the TRBD1 call made by TCRdb goes unchecked. This CDR3 is 16 amino acids long. CDR1 is LGHNA, CDR2 YSLEER, per germline. Here the CDR3 reads CASSRGRGVGFYEQYF.

The chain employs TRBV5-1 and TRBJ2-3. CDR3 length: 14 amino acids. Germline V CDR1 and CDR2: SGHRS, YFSETQ. CDR3: CASSLAQDSDTQYF. Based on the CDR3 plus reference TRBV5-1 and TRBJ2-3, the full variable domain is KAGVTQTPRYLIKTRGQQVTLSCSPISGHRSVSWYQQTPGQGLQFLFEYFSETQRNKGNFPGRFSGRQFSNSRSEMNVSTLELGDSALYLCASSLAQDSDTQYFGPGTRLTVL.

This chain links TRBV7-8 with TRBJ2-2; as DNA is missing, the TRBD2 call by TCRdb cannot be tested. CDR1 is SGHVS, CDR2 FQNEAQ, per germline. The CDR3 is 18 amino acids. CDR3 in amino acids: CASSHSIVTSGNSGELFF.

V usage is TRBV5-1 and J usage is TRBJ2-4; TCRdb gives TRBD1 as the D gene, but with no DNA this cannot be confirmed. This CDR3 region has 17 residues. Germline loops: CDR1 SGHRS, CDR2 YFSETQ. The CDR3: CASSLDPSGQGENIQYF.